The 29 T cell receptor beta chains reported below all come from one sample, sequenced in a study of metastatic and nonmetastatic thyroid tumors (dated by TCRdb to 2019 to 2021). Libraries were prepared through PCR. The data were produced on an Illumina HiSeq 4000. TCRdb's own reprocessing of the public reads used fastp at Q25 and MiXCR and kept productive beta chains. For this sample the table gives about 38,000 clones, of which less than 30% were detected only once. In total, the top ten clones hold roughly 10% of the sample. Before undergoing thyroid surgery, none of the patients had been given any kind of treatment. What was sequenced was blood. Receptor source: a male donor with papillary thyroid cancer or a benign thyroid nodule (not recorded which). Some clones in this sample may be carry-over from other donors' samples.

The V gene is TRBV6-1, the J gene TRBJ2-7, with TRBD1 matching 12 bases. V dropped 2 bases and J dropped 4; count of bases not matched to a gene: 6. Germline lookup yields CDR1 MNHNS and CDR2 SASEGT. The CDR3 spans 16 residues. CDR3 in amino acids: CASSERGGQGAYEQYF. CDR3 DNA sequence: TGTGCCAGCAGTGAACGGGGGGGACAGGGGGCTTACGAGCAGTACTTC.

The chain joins TRBV19 to TRBJ1-1; tentatively, D is TRBD1 (5 bases). With 7 bases removed from V and 4 bases from J, the gap between germline ends came to 13 bases. The CDR3 length is 13 residues. CDR1 LNHDA and CDR2 SQIVND come from the germline V gene (reference sequence). The CDR3 sequence: CASMGREATEAFF. DNA for the CDR3: TGTGCCAGTATGGGCAGGGAGGCCACTGAAGCTTTCTTT. The variable domain in full, with the rest retrieved from reference TRBV19 and TRBJ1-1, is DGGITQSPKYLFRKEGQNVTLSCEQNLNHDAMYWYRQDPGQGLRLIYYSQIVNDFQKGDIAEGYSVSREKKESFPLTVTSAQKNPTAFYLCASMGREATEAFFGQGTRLTVV.

The V call is TRBV20-1, the J call TRBJ1-5; TRBD1 is a possible D gene (6 bases). This CDR3 has 14 amino acids. V was shortened by 7 bases and J by 6 bases, with 19 bases between the two germline ends. Germline assignment: CDR1 DFQATT and CDR2 SNEGSKA (reference sequence). CDR3 sequence reads: CSVSTRGASQPQHF. In DNA, the CDR3 is TGCAGTGTTTCCACCCGGGGGGCTAGTCAGCCCCAGCATTTT.

The V and J genes are TRBV5-1 and TRBJ2-7; 7 nucleotides align to TRBD1. The CDR3 runs to 15 residues. Germline V lookup: CDR1 SGHRS, CDR2 YFSETQ. Trimming cost V 2 bases and J 0 bases; bases outside gene matches: 5. Written as DNA, the CDR3 is TGCGCCAGCAGCTTTACGGGACAGAGCTCCTACGAGCAGTACTTC. Protein product: CASSFTGQSSYEQYF.

In its sample, this clone was seen a few times. The DNA for the CDR3 is TGTGCCAGCAGTTGGACAGCCTCAAGGGTCAACGTCCTGACTTTC. It translates to CASSWTASRVNVLTF. This chain connects TRBV27 to TRBJ2-6; D may be TRBD1 (6 bases). Germline CDR1 is MNHEY and CDR2 is SMNVEV (reference sequence). Trimming shortened V by 4 bases and J by 9 bases, and 16 bases separated the two germline ends. This CDR3 region has 15 residues.

This chain links TRBV11-1 with TRBJ2-2; 8 nucleotides align to TRBD2. The CDR3 runs 19 residues. Germline V gene lookup returns CDR1 SGHAT and CDR2 FQDESV (reference sequence). V lost 1 base to trimming and J lost 4 bases; unmatched junction nucleotides: 14. CDR3 nucleotides: TGTGCCAGCAGCTTAGTCGGTAGCGGGATGAAGATGGGCACCGGGGAGCTGTTTTTT. It translates to CASSLVGSGMKMGTGELFF.

The table lists this clone with a few counts. The chain is built from TRBV19 and TRBJ1-2; D is perhaps TRBD1 (6 bases). There are 15 residues in the CDR3. The germline V gene encodes CDR1 LNHDA and CDR2 SQIVND (reference sequence). V lost 6 bases and J 9 bases, leaving 23 bases between the germline ends. For the CDR3, the DNA is TGTGCCAGTAGGTCGGACAGCCCTGTTCGGGGTTGCTACACCTTC. This codes for CASRSDSPVRGCYTF.

Only a few counts were recorded for this clone. CDR3 nucleotides: TGTGCCAGCATCCTGTGGACAGTTAGCTCTGGAAACACCATATATTTT. This codes for CASILWTVSSGNTIYF. This chain uses TRBV6-1 with TRBJ1-3, with a possible D match to TRBD1 (6 bases). The CDR3 is made up of 16 amino acids. Germline V CDR1 and CDR2: MNHNS, SASEGT. Trimming shortened V by 7 bases and J by 0 bases, and 16 bases separated the two germline ends.

The V and J genes are TRBV5-1 and TRBJ2-7; 8 bases are a match to TRBD1. Germline lookup yields CDR1 SGHRS and CDR2 YFSETQ. CDR3 length: 14 residues. With 4 bases clipped from V and 7 bases from J, the junction kept 10 bases outside the gene matches. The CDR3 loop is CASSPQGALREQYF. The DNA for the CDR3 is TGCGCCAGCAGCCCTCAGGGGGCGCTACGGGAGCAGTACTTC.

The chain carries TRBV29-1 and TRBJ2-1; 10 bases map to TRBD1. With 1 base clipped from V and 8 bases from J, the junction kept 5 bases outside the gene matches. Germline assignment: CDR1 SQVTM and CDR2 ANQGSEA. CDR3 length: 14 residues. The CDR3 DNA is TGCAGCGTTGAAGCTGGGGACAGGGGTTATGAGCAGTTCTTC. The encoded protein is CSVEAGDRGYEQFF.

V and J are TRBV28 and TRBJ1-1; weak D call: TRBD1 (6 bases). From germline, CDR1 is MDHEN and CDR2 SYDVKM. The V and J ends lost 10 bases and 4 bases respectively, with 25 bases between them. The CDR3 is 16 residues long. The CDR3 here is CANSHRVGGALTEAFF. CDR3 DNA sequence: TGTGCCAACAGCCATAGGGTTGGGGGGGCTCTCACTGAAGCTTTCTTT.

This rearrangement joins TRBV15 to TRBJ1-1, with D perhaps matching TRBD1 (5 bases). This CDR3 spans 15 amino acids. With 0 bases removed from V and 1 base from J, the gap between germline ends came to 9 bases. From germline, CDR1 is LNHNV and CDR2 YYDKDF (reference sequence). CDR3 coding DNA: TGTGCCACCAGCAGAGATCGGGGCGAGAACACTGAAGCTTTCTTT. Protein: CATSRDRGENTEAFF.

J is TRBJ1-1 and V is TRBV10-1, with 7 bases fitting TRBD1. The germline gives CDR1 WNHNN, CDR2 SYGVQD (reference sequence). The CDR3 loop spans 13 amino acids. J lost 1 base, V lost 6 bases, and 2 bases had no gene match. CDR3 sequence reads: CASRGQSNTEAFF. CDR3 nucleotides: TGCGCCAGCAGGGGACAGTCGAACACTGAAGCTTTCTTT.

The chain has TRBV9 and TRBJ2-1; 7 nucleotides line up with TRBD1. J lost 4 bases, V lost 4 bases, and 17 bases had no gene match. Germline CDR1 reads SGDLS; CDR2 reads YYNGEE. This CDR3 has 18 amino acids. CDR3 in amino acids: CASSSPAGGRLQYNEQFF. In DNA, the CDR3 is TGTGCCAGCAGCTCCCCGGCAGGGGGTCGCCTCCAATACAATGAGCAGTTCTTC.

This clone was picked up many times. The chain recombines TRBV20-1 with TRBJ2-3; D might be TRBD2 (6 bases). Germline V lookup: CDR1 DFQATT, CDR2 SNEGSKA (reference sequence). Trimming took off 5 bases at V and 2 bases at J, with 17 bases between the two ends. The CDR3 contains 15 residues. The CDR3 nucleotides are TGCAGTGCTCCCTCCCCGGGAGTGCTCACAGATACGCAGTATTTT. It encodes CSAPSPGVLTDTQYF.

This clone was counted only a few times. The gene calls are TRBV6-2 or TRBV6-3 and TRBJ1-2; a possible D gene is TRBD1 (6 bases). This CDR3 spans 14 amino acids. Trimming removed 0 bases from V and 4 bases from J, with 9 bases in between. Germline assignment: CDR1 MNHEY and CDR2 SVGEGT. CDR3 DNA sequence: TGTGCCAGCAGTTACTCCTCAGGGGCCTATGGCTACACCTTC. Amino acid sequence: CASSYSSGAYGYTF.

The J gene is TRBJ2-7, the V gene TRBV20-1; a weak D match, TRBD2 (6 bases). The CDR3 has 15 residues. Looked up from germline, CDR1 is DFQATT and CDR2 is SNEGSKA (reference sequence). V lost 2 bases and J 0 bases, leaving 14 bases between the germline ends. The CDR3 sequence: CSARRPGLSSYEQYF. CDR3 in DNA: TGCAGTGCTAGACGACCGGGACTGAGCTCCTACGAGCAGTACTTC.

The chain links TRBV6-2 or TRBV6-3 to TRBJ2-7, with D possibly TRBD2 on 6 matching bases. The CDR3 has 16 residues. V was shortened by 7 bases and J by 2 bases, with 21 bases between the two germline ends. CDR1 and CDR2 (germline): MNHEY, SVGEGT. The CDR3 nucleotides are TGTGCCAGCACCCTCGGGTTGGGAGGTGTGGCCTACGAGCAGTACTTC. Its protein product is CASTLGLGGVAYEQYF.

Ten or more counts support this clone. The CDR3: CSARDGGKNTEAFF. Written as DNA, the CDR3 is TGCAGTGCTAGAGACGGGGGGAAGAACACTGAAGCTTTCTTT. V usage is TRBV20-1 and J usage is TRBJ1-1; tentatively, D is TRBD1 (5 bases). V was shortened by 0 bases and J by 1 base, with 9 bases between the two germline ends. CDR1 and CDR2 from the germline V gene are DFQATT and SNEGSKA (reference sequence). The CDR3 is 14 amino acids.

The chain joins TRBV20-1 to TRBJ1-2; TRBD1 aligns across 11 bases. V lost 5 bases to trimming and J lost 4 bases; unmatched junction nucleotides: 3. Germline V gene data show CDR1 as DFQATT and CDR2 as SNEGSKA (reference sequence). This CDR3 has 13 amino acids. CDR3 bases: TGCAGTGCTGGACAGGGGGCAAGCTATGGCTACACCTTC. Its protein product is CSAGQGASYGYTF.

By sample share, this clone is medium-sized. This chain joins TRBV6-1 and TRBJ2-7; D ambiguous. The CDR3 is 13 amino acids. V lost 6 bases to trimming and J lost 1 base, with 10 bases between them. CDR1 and CDR2 (germline): MNHNS, SASEGT. The CDR3 loop reads CASRERDSYEQYF. As DNA, the CDR3 is TGTGCCAGCAGGGAACGTGATTCCTACGAGCAGTACTTC.

The chain has TRBV20-1 and TRBJ2-1; D gene unclear. The germline V gene has CDR1 DFQATT and CDR2 SNEGSKA (reference sequence). The V gene lost 5 bases and the J gene lost 6 bases, with 5 bases spanning the gap. The CDR3 runs 10 residues. The CDR3 DNA sequence: TGCAGTGCTGACGCCAATGAGCAGTTCTTC. Translated: CSADANEQFF.

In this sample, this clone turned up once. J is TRBJ2-7 and V is TRBV20-1, with TRBD1 matching over 7 bases. Germline lookup yields CDR1 DFQATT and CDR2 SNEGSKA (reference sequence). The CDR3 is 16 residues long. V lost 6 bases and J lost 4; bases outside the gene matches: 18. DNA for the CDR3: TGCAGTGCCCCAGGACCCTACCCAGGGGGTAGGTACGAGCAGTACTTC. This translates into CSAPGPYPGGRYEQYF.

Points on this clone: A much larger clone differs from this one at a single base, so this may be a read error. As the CDR3 is not closed by the conserved phenylalanine or tryptophan, this likely results from a read error. Other nucleotide sequences from this sample produce the same CDR3. CDR3 nucleotide sequence: TGTGCCAGCAGCAGGGGACAGGGAACTGAAGCTTTCTCT. This codes for CASSRGQGTEAFS. V and J are TRBV7-9 and TRBJ1-1, with 9 bases lining up with TRBD1. CDR3 length: 13 residues. Trimming cost V 5 bases and J 5 bases; bases outside gene matches: 3. Germline V gene sequence: CDR1 SEHNR, CDR2 FQNEAQ (reference sequence).

At least ten counts were recorded for this clone. Other nucleotide sequences from this sample produce the same CDR3. This chain links TRBV28 with TRBJ1-2; D not resolved. Trimming removed 4 bases at V and 0 bases at J, with 9 bases between. The germline gives CDR1 MDHEN, CDR2 SYDVKM. The length of the CDR3 is 14 residues. CDR3 sequence reads: CASSSGAANYGYTF. The CDR3 bases are TGTGCCAGCAGTTCGGGTGCGGCTAACTATGGCTACACCTTC.

This clone was counted between two and nine times. J is TRBJ2-3 and V is TRBV20-1; D not resolved. The length of the CDR3 is 12 residues. Germline V lookup: CDR1 DFQATT, CDR2 SNEGSKA (reference sequence). Trimming shortened V by 3 bases and J by 2 bases, and 6 bases separated the two germline ends. CDR3 amino acids: CSASVATDTQYF. CDR3 DNA sequence: TGCAGTGCTAGTGTAGCCACAGATACGCAGTATTTT.

This chain connects TRBV20-1 to TRBJ2-5; 8 bases map to TRBD2. V shed 4 bases, J shed 7 bases, and the junction held 11 bases outside the gene matches. This CDR3 contains 14 residues. CDR1 DFQATT and CDR2 SNEGSKA come from the germline V gene (reference sequence). The CDR3 here is CSAIAEAGGGTQYF. The DNA for the CDR3 is TGCAGTGCTATTGCGGAGGCCGGGGGGGGGACCCAGTACTTC.

This clone was seen once. V usage is TRBV3-1 and J usage is TRBJ1-5; no definite D call. Trimming left V 8 bases short and J 4 bases short, with 9 bases between. This CDR3 has 12 residues. Germline CDR1 and CDR2: LGHDT and YNNKEL (reference sequence). The CDR3 protein is CASDPLNQPQHF. CDR3 DNA sequence: TGTGCCAGCGACCCCCTTAATCAGCCCCAGCATTTT.

At least ten counts were recorded for this clone. The genes are TRBV7-6 and TRBJ2-1; D might be TRBD1 (5 bases). This CDR3 contains 14 residues. V was shortened by 5 bases and J by 8 bases, with 16 bases between the two germline ends. Germline V gene data show CDR1 as SGHVS and CDR2 as FNYEAQ. In nucleotides, the CDR3 is TGTGCCAGCAGCCCTGGACCAGGGTCCGATGAGCAGTTCTTC. Its translation is CASSPGPGSDEQFF.